These T cell receptor beta chains were read from a single sample in a study of siplizumab effects on memory and regulatory T cells. The method was immunoSEQ multiplex PCR; TCRdb's version includes in-frame clones alone and lacks a portion of them. The repertoire holds about 50,000 clones, with roughly 90% as singletons. The sequenced sample was naive CD8+ T cells sorted from blood. The receptors come from a human donor in good health. Each CDR3 is given with its conserved first and last residue. The D gene is left open where the match is weak. Only some rows state a clone size, as once, few, many or a class for expanded clones.

.,TRBV19,TRBJ1-5,.,TGTGCCAGTAGTCAGGGCTATCAGCCCCAGCATTTT,CASSQGYQPQHF
.,TRBV5-5,TRBJ1-1,.,TGTGCCAGCAGCTTGGGGTGGGGGGCGAGGACTGAAGCTTTCTTT,CASSLGWGARTEAFF
.,TRBV6-1,TRBJ2-7,.,TGTGCCAGCAGTGCGTTCAGAGGAGTTAACGAGCAGTACTTC,CASSAFRGVNEQYF
.,TRBV5-1,TRBJ1-2,.,TGCGCCAGCAGCCTTGGACGGAACGGCTACACCTTC,CASSLGRNGYTF
TRBD2,TRBV27,TRBJ2-1,.,TGTGCCAGCGGAACCCGCGGGACTAGCAGCGACAATGAGCAGTTCTTC,CASGTRGTSSDNEQFF
TRBD2,TRBV7-2,TRBJ2-1,once,TGTGCCAGCAGCCGGCTAGCGGGAGGGCCATATGAGCAGTTCTTC,CASSRLAGGPYEQFF
TRBD1,TRBV11-2,TRBJ1-3,.,TGTGCCAGCAGGATAACCGGGACAGTTGGAAACACCATATATTTT,CASRITGTVGNTIYF
TRBD2,TRBV5-1,TRBJ2-1,.,TGCGCCAGCAGCTTGGCATCGCCTAGCGGGTACAATGAGCAGTTCTTC,CASSLASPSGYNEQFF
TRBD2,TRBV11-1,TRBJ2-3,.,TGTGCCAGCAGCACTAGCGGGGGGGACACAGATACGCAGTATTTT,CASSTSGGDTDTQYF
TRBD2,TRBV6-4,TRBJ2-7,.,TGTGCCAGCGGATCGGGGGGGTACGAGCAGTACTTC,CASGSGGYEQYF
.,TRBV7-8,TRBJ1-5,.,TGTGCCAGCAGCTTAGTAGGGGATCGCCAGCCCCAGCATTTT,CASSLVGDRQPQHF
TRBD2,TRBV7-6,TRBJ2-7,.,TGTGCCAGCAGCTTTGCGGCTAGCGGGGGGGATGGGTTCTACGAGCAGTACTTC,CASSFAASGGDGFYEQYF
.,TRBV7-9,TRBJ1-1,.,TGTGCCAGCAGCTCATCCGGGACACAGAACACTGAAGCTTTCTTT,CASSSSGTQNTEAFF
TRBD2,TRBV4-1,TRBJ2-1,.,TGCGCCAGCAGCACTCGACTAGCGGGGGGCTACAATGAGCAGTTCTTC,CASSTRLAGGYNEQFF
.,TRBV19,TRBJ1-4,.,TGTGCCAGTAGTGGTGTCGGGGGGCTGGAAAAACTGTTTTTT,CASSGVGGLEKLFF
TRBD1,TRBV7-6,TRBJ2-7,.,TGTGCCAGCAGCTTACCGGGACAGGCCTCCTACGAGCAGTACTTC,CASSLPGQASYEQYF
.,TRBV28,TRBJ2-7,.,TGTGCCAGCAGTTTCAGGGGTCTCGACGAGCAGTACTTC,CASSFRGLDEQYF
.,TRBV7-2,TRBJ1-1,.,TGTGCCAGCAGCTTAGATGTACAGCCATCTGAAGCTTTCTTT,CASSLDVQPSEAFF
.,TRBV5-4,TRBJ2-7,.,TGTGCCAGCAGCTGGGGGGGCTCGGGCGAGCAGTACTTC,CASSWGGSGEQYF
TRBD1,TRBV29-1,TRBJ2-7,once,TGCAGCGTTGGTCAGGGGGCGAAGGGATGGCAGTACTTC,CSVGQGAKGWQYF
.,TRBV7-9,TRBJ1-2,.,TGTGCCAGCAGCTTACCGGGATCTAACTATGGCTACACCTTC,CASSLPGSNYGYTF
.,TRBV6-4,TRBJ2-1,.,TGTGCCAGCAGCCTGACTAGCTACAATGAGCAGTTCTTC,CASSLTSYNEQFF
.,TRBV15,TRBJ1-1,.,TGTGCCACCAGCAGAGATATGGCATCCTTGAACACTGAAGCTTTCTTT,CATSRDMASLNTEAFF
TRBD2,TRBV10-3,TRBJ2-1,.,TGTGCCATCAGAATTACGACTAGCGGGTCCAATGAGCAGTTCTTC,CAIRITTSGSNEQFF
.,TRBV19,TRBJ1-1,.,TGTGCCAGTAGTCTCGAGTTGGTGAACACTGAAGCTTTCTTT,CASSLELVNTEAFF
.,TRBV7-2,TRBJ1-1,.,TGTGCCAGCAGCTTAGGACTTACAGGGAACACTGAAGCTTTCTTT,CASSLGLTGNTEAFF
TRBD1,TRBV13,TRBJ2-7,.,TGTGCCAGCAGCTTAGGTCGGGGACAGAGCTACGAGCAGTACTTC,CASSLGRGQSYEQYF
TRBD1,TRBV2,TRBJ2-2,.,TGTGCCAGCAGTCCTGACAGGGGGCTGTTTCGGGCCGGGGAGCTGTTTTTT,CASSPDRGLFRAGELFF
.,TRBV11-3,TRBJ2-2,.,TGTGCCAGCAGCCTCCAGGGGAGGGCCGGGGAGCTGTTTTTT,CASSLQGRAGELFF
TRBD1,TRBV19,TRBJ1-1,.,TGTGCCAGTATCCCGACAGGGTTGAACACTGAAGCTTTCTTT,CASIPTGLNTEAFF
.,TRBV11-2,TRBJ1-1,.,TGTGCCAGCAGCTTATACAGGGTGGTGACTGAAGCTTTCTTT,CASSLYRVVTEAFF
.,TRBV7-8,TRBJ2-5,.,TGTGCCAGCAGCTTAGTATCCAGTACGGAGACCCAGTACTTC,CASSLVSSTETQYF
.,TRBV5-6,TRBJ1-1,.,TGTGCCAGCAGCTTCTTGAACACTGAAGCTTTCTTT,CASSFLNTEAFF
.,TRBV6-5,TRBJ2-7,.,TGTGCCAGCAGTTACTTGAGCTCCTACGAGCAGTACTTC,CASSYLSSYEQYF
TRBD1,TRBV5-6,TRBJ1-2,.,TGTGCCAGCAGCTTTGGACAGGAAGACTCTAACTATGGCTACACCTTC,CASSFGQEDSNYGYTF
.,TRBV5-1,TRBJ1-1,.,TGCGCCAGCAGCCCATCAGGGATCCCGAACACTGAAGCTTTCTTT,CASSPSGIPNTEAFF
TRBD2,TRBV12-5,TRBJ2-3,.,TGTGCTAGTGGTTTGCTAGCGGGAGGAACAGATACGCAGTATTTT,CASGLLAGGTDTQYF
.,TRBV5-6,TRBJ2-2,.,TGTGCCAGCAGCTTTTCAGACTTGAACACCGGGGAGCTGTTTTTT,CASSFSDLNTGELFF
.,TRBV30,TRBJ2-7,.,TGTGCCTGGAGCCTAATCAGGACAGCCTCACTTTACGAGCAGTACTTC,CAWSLIRTASLYEQYF
.,TRBV18,TRBJ2-1,.,TGTGCCAGCTCACCCCTCATTGAGCAGTTCTTC,CASSPLIEQFF
.,TRBV29-1,TRBJ2-1,.,TGCAGCGTCGAAACACAGGGTTTCAGGAGCTCCTACAATGAGCAGTTCTTC,CSVETQGFRSSYNEQFF
TRBD1,TRBV27,TRBJ1-1,.,TGTGCCACCCGACAGGGAATAATGGCTTTCTTT,CATRQGIMAFF
.,TRBV2,TRBJ1-4,.,TGTGCCAGCAGTGCGCCCCACGAGCCTAATGAAAAACTGTTTTTT,CASSAPHEPNEKLFF
TRBD1,TRBV7-6,TRBJ2-2,.,TGTGCCAGCAGCTCCTTGACAGGGGGTTCGAACACCGGGGAGCTGTTTTTT,CASSSLTGGSNTGELFF
.,TRBV27,TRBJ1-1,.,TGTGCCAGCAGGGACCCGAACACTGAAGCTTTCTTT,CASRDPNTEAFF
.,TRBV27,TRBJ2-3,.,TGTGCCAGCAGTTTTGTATTAGCGGCCCCAGATACGCAGTATTTT,CASSFVLAAPDTQYF
.,TRBV27,TRBJ2-1,.,TGTGCCAGCAGTTTATATCAGGAGGGCCTTGTCCATGAGCAGTTCTTC,CASSLYQEGLVHEQFF
TRBD1,TRBV15,TRBJ2-7,.,TGTGCCACCAGCAGAAATCCGGGACAGGCGGTGGGTGAGCAGTACTTC,CATSRNPGQAVGEQYF
TRBD1,TRBV27,TRBJ1-2,.,TGTGCCAGCAGTTCCGGGACAGAGAGCTACACCTTC,CASSSGTESYTF
.,TRBV15,TRBJ1-1,.,TGTGCCACCAGCAGAGATCCCACTGAAGCTTTCTTT,CATSRDPTEAFF
TRBD1,TRBV28,TRBJ2-2,.,TGTGCCAGCAGCCGTGCTATACAGGGGGAAGCGAACACCGGGGAGCTGTTTTTT,CASSRAIQGEANTGELFF
TRBD1,TRBV19,TRBJ1-2,.,TGTGCCAGTGGTTGGACAGGGCACTCCTTGGGCTACACCTTC,CASGWTGHSLGYTF
.,TRBV9,TRBJ2-1,once,TGTGCCAGCAGACGAGGGGATGAGCAGTTCTTC,CASRRGDEQFF
.,TRBV9,TRBJ1-4,.,TGTGCCAGCAGCGTAGTTCCAGACCCCGCAACTAATGAAAAACTGTTTTTT,CASSVVPDPATNEKLFF
.,TRBV7-9,TRBJ1-1,.,TGTGCCAGCAGCTTAGCGGGGCCTCGGGACACTGAAGCTTTCTTT,CASSLAGPRDTEAFF